This T cell receptor beta chain was recovered during a study of blood T cell repertoires in COVID-19. Study-wide context: The United States, Italy and Spain were the sources of the acute and convalescent COVID-19 samples. T cells, B-cell-depleted T cells, or PBMCs provided the cDNA or gDNA that served as material.

How the authors handled the data: The authors estimated nucleated cell counts from reference gene primer amplification. The repertoire was sequenced with immunoSEQ multiplex PCR; TCRdb's copy has only in-frame clones and lacks some. V and J calls and clone size are copied from that table; D and trimming were computed from the DNA. In the table there are about 280,000 clones, around 90% of which are singletons. CDR1 is LNHDA, CDR2 SQIVND, per germline (reference sequence). The V gene lost 5 bases and the J gene lost 4 bases, with 20 bases spanning the gap. The CDR3 sequence is 16 residues long. Sequencing used peripheral blood. The chain carries TRBV19 and TRBJ1-1; a possible D gene is TRBD1 (6 bases). The receptor comes from a man aged 50-60 years with acute or convalescent COVID-19. CDR3 DNA sequence: TGTGCCAGTAGTCCAGGGGTAGGGGGGGCTGGCACTGAAGCTTTCTTT. Translating gives CASSPGVGGAGTEAFF.